The rows below give T cell receptor beta chains drawn from one sample of a study of blood T cell repertoires in COVID-19. Generated by immunoSEQ multiplex PCR, the TCRdb table keeps only in-frame clones and is missing some. The sample records under 250,000 clones, over 70% being singletons. The sample comprised peripheral blood. Receptors were obtained from a man aged 40-49 years with active or convalescent COVID-19. CDR3s include the opening cysteine and the closing phenylalanine or tryptophan. A D gene is named only where the DNA matches it firmly. The listing skips clone size in some rows; elsewhere it reads once, few, many or a size class.

d_gene	j_gene	abundance	v_gene	CDR3aa	CDR3nt
TRBD1	TRBJ1-3	few	TRBV10-3	CATGELGQGAGNTIYF	TGTGCCACAGGAGAACTAGGACAGGGGGCTGGAAACACCATATATTTT
TRBD1	TRBJ1-5	NA	TRBV24-1	CATSAPGQGPQPQHF	TGTGCCACCAGTGCGCCGGGACAGGGTCCTCAGCCCCAGCATTTT
TRBD2	TRBJ2-7	NA	TRBV9	CASSPLLTSGSYEQYF	TGTGCCAGCAGCCCCCTTCTGACTAGCGGGTCCTACGAGCAGTACTTC
NA	TRBJ2-5	NA	TRBV14	CASSQDPGVVETQYF	TGTGCCAGCAGCCAAGATCCTGGTGTAGTTGAGACCCAGTACTTC
NA	TRBJ1-6	NA	TRBV18	CASSPGQPNSPLHF	TGTGCCAGCTCACCCGGACAGCCGAATTCACCCCTCCACTTT
NA	TRBJ2-3	once	TRBV24-1	CATSDLIAGHGRDTQYF	TGTGCCACCAGTGATTTGATCGCAGGGCATGGTCGGGATACGCAGTATTTT
NA	TRBJ1-1	NA	TRBV18	CASSPGLEAFF	TGTGCCAGCTCACCAGGACTTGAAGCTTTCTTT
NA	TRBJ2-5	once	TRBV7-2	CASSLERTAQTQYF	TGTGCCAGCAGCTTAGAGAGGACAGCTCAGACCCAGTACTTC
NA	TRBJ2-3	NA	TRBV30	CAWGASTDTQYF	TGTGCCTGGGGGGCTAGCACAGATACGCAGTATTTT
NA	TRBJ2-7	NA	TRBV30	CAWRGAGYEQYF	TGTGCCTGGAGGGGGGCTGGCTACGAGCAGTACTTC
TRBD2	TRBJ2-2	NA	TRBV15	CATSRPGTSRNTGELFF	TGTGCCACCAGCAGGCCCGGGACTAGCAGGAACACCGGGGAGCTGTTTTTT
NA	TRBJ1-6	once	TRBV4-1	CASSQDPYRLGGSNNSPLHF	TGCGCCAGCAGCCAAGATCCTTATAGATTGGGGGGATCCAATAATTCACCCCTCCACTTT
TRBD1	TRBJ2-7	NA	TRBV5-1	CASKGTASYEQYF	TGCGCCAGCAAAGGGACAGCCTCCTACGAGCAGTACTTC
NA	TRBJ2-3	NA	TRBV7-8	CASSLGHRELTDTQYF	TGTGCCAGCAGCTTGGGTCACCGGGAACTCACAGATACGCAGTATTTT
TRBD2	TRBJ2-5	NA	TRBV7-9	CASSLIQGGEETQYF	TGTGCCAGCAGCTTAATCCAGGGAGGGGAAGAGACCCAGTACTTC
NA	TRBJ1-3	few	TRBV2	CASSGESRGGNTIYF	TGTGCCAGCAGTGGGGAGAGCCGGGGTGGAAACACCATATATTTT
NA	TRBJ1-3	NA	TRBV25-1	CASSGYPDKSLKNTIYF	TGTGCCAGCAGTGGTTACCCGGACAAGAGCTTGAAAAACACCATATATTTT
TRBD2	TRBJ2-3	NA	TRBV6-5	CAIQLAADTQYF	TGTGCCATACAGCTAGCGGCAGATACGCAGTATTTT
NA	TRBJ1-2	NA	TRBV29-1	CSVEAGQGLGGYTF	TGCAGCGTTGAAGCGGGCCAGGGGTTGGGTGGCTACACCTTC
TRBD1	TRBJ1-5	once	TRBV6-2/TRBV6-3	CASSLQGVQPQHF	TGTGCCAGCAGTTTACAGGGGGTTCAGCCCCAGCATTTT
NA	TRBJ2-2	few	TRBV21-1	CASSSRSTESNTGELFF	TGTGCCAGCAGCTCCCGATCAACAGAATCTAACACCGGGGAGCTGTTTTTT
TRBD1	TRBJ2-5	NA	TRBV18	CASSPRTGGQETQYF	TGTGCCAGCTCACCACGGACAGGAGGCCAAGAGACCCAGTACTTC